The next 14 T cell receptor beta chains were all read from a single sample in a study of T cell changes during pregnancy in multiple sclerosis. Sequenced by immunoSEQ multiplex PCR; TCRdb stores in-frame clones only, minus some. Counted here are more than 65,000 clones, roughly 96% occurring once; the ten biggest clones make up roughly 1.1%. The sequences come from peripheral blood, collected in the second trimester of pregnancy. Source of these receptors: a female donor with multiple sclerosis, enrolled in a pregnancy study.

The V gene is TRBV29-1, the J gene TRBJ2-1, with D unresolved. The CDR3 has 12 residues. Germline V gene data show CDR1 as SQVTM and CDR2 as ANQGSEA. Trimming stripped 3 bases from V and 9 bases from J, with 12 bases between. CDR3 in amino acids: CSVERPNLEQFF. Written as DNA, the CDR3 is TGCAGCGTTGAGAGGCCCAACCTTGAGCAGTTCTTC.

The V gene is TRBV7-8, the J gene TRBJ1-5; D call uncertain. CDR3 size: 14 residues. Trimming removed 1 base at V and 4 bases at J, with 8 bases between. The germline V gene encodes CDR1 SGHVS and CDR2 FQNEAQ. CDR3 nucleotide sequence: TGTGCCAGCAGCTTAGTAGAGGGTAATCAGCCCCAGCATTTT. This translates into CASSLVEGNQPQHF.

The chain links TRBV19 to TRBJ2-7; D not resolved. The germline gives CDR1 LNHDA, CDR2 SQIVND (reference sequence). The CDR3 runs 14 residues. V was cut by 2 bases and J by 2 bases, with 10 bases left in between. Here the CDR3 DNA reads TGTGCCAGTAGTATAATCCCGCAGGCCTACGAGCAGTACTTC. Translating gives CASSIIPQAYEQYF.

CDR3 residues: CASSPELAGVANEQFF. In DNA, the CDR3 is TGTGCCAGCTCACCCGAACTAGCGGGAGTTGCCAATGAGCAGTTCTTC. V gene TRBV18 combines with J gene TRBJ2-1, with 11 bases that match TRBD2. The germline CDR1 and CDR2 sequences are KGHSH and LQKENI. The CDR3 loop spans 16 amino acids. Losses at the gene ends were 3 bases for V and 6 bases for J; bases not matched to a gene: 7.

The chain recombines TRBV30 with TRBJ2-6, with TRBD2 as a possible D gene (6 bases). Between the trimmed V and J ends, which lost 2 bases and 0 bases, there was a span of 14 bases. This CDR3 has 17 residues. Germline V CDR1 and CDR2: GTSNPN, SVGIG (reference sequence). Here the CDR3 reads CAWSIRGGISGANVLTF. CDR3 nucleotides: TGTGCCTGGAGTATCCGGGGAGGTATCTCTGGGGCCAACGTCCTGACTTTC.

V is TRBV29-1 and J is TRBJ2-1, with TRBD2 identical over 7 bases. The CDR3 has 14 amino acids. Germline V gene lookup returns CDR1 SQVTM and CDR2 ANQGSEA. J was trimmed by 9 bases and V by 4 bases; bases with no gene match: 12. CDR3: CSVAGGLNTAEQFF. The CDR3 bases are TGCAGCGTTGCCGGGGGGTTGAATACAGCTGAGCAGTTCTTC.

The J gene is TRBJ2-7, the V gene TRBV12-5, with TRBD1 identical over 7 bases. CDR1 LGHNT and CDR2 FRNRAP come from the germline V gene. V dropped 0 bases and J dropped 2; count of bases not matched to a gene: 7. This CDR3 comprises 16 residues. The CDR3, as DNA: TGTGCTAGTGGTTTGGTAATGGGGACAGCCCCCTACGAGCAGTACTTC. It translates to CASGLVMGTAPYEQYF.

V and J are TRBV21-1 and TRBJ2-7; the table names TRBD2, a call not compared with the DNA. TRBV21-1 is a known pseudogene. This CDR3 contains 16 residues. CDR3 sequence: CASSKVEGKVVYEQYF. For the CDR3, the DNA is TGTGCCAGCAGCAAAGTGGAGGGAAAAGTTGTCTACGAGCAGTACTTC.

The V gene is TRBV5-1, the J gene TRBJ1-1, with 8 bases matching TRBD1. Germline CDR1 reads SGHRS; CDR2 reads YFSETQ. V was clipped by 4 bases and J by 7 bases; unmatched bases: 15. CDR3 length: 16 amino acids. CDR3 protein: CASSLQPQGADGEAFF. CDR3 DNA: TGCGCCAGCAGCCTGCAACCGCAGGGGGCAGATGGTGAAGCTTTCTTT.

The V and J genes are TRBV4-1 and TRBJ2-1; D ambiguous. The CDR3 contains 13 residues. V dropped 1 base and J dropped 4 bases, with 5 bases sitting between them. Germline V gene sequence: CDR1 MGHRA, CDR2 YSYEKL. The CDR3 DNA reads as TGCGCCAGCAGCCAAGGTTTATACAATGAGCAGTTCTTC. Amino acid sequence: CASSQGLYNEQFF.

This chain links TRBV5-4 with TRBJ1-5; 7 bases match TRBD1. The CDR3 spans 17 residues. V trimming: 7 bases; J trimming: 0 bases; junction bases outside the gene matches: 13. Germline lookup yields CDR1 SGHNT and CDR2 YYREEE (reference sequence). This chain's CDR3 is CASSLGQERYSNQPQHF. The CDR3 region has the DNA TGTGCCAGCTCCTTAGGACAGGAAAGGTATAGCAATCAGCCCCAGCATTTT.

The chain links TRBV9 to TRBJ2-3; TRBD2 matches at 13 bases. The V and J ends lost 3 bases and 4 bases, in that order; junction bases with no gene match: 5. CDR1 is SGDLS, CDR2 YYNGEE, per germline. CDR3 length: 16 amino acids. In DNA form, the CDR3 reads TGTGCCAGCAGCGCACTAGCGGGAGGGCCGCCAGATACGCAGTATTTT. Its translation is CASSALAGGPPDTQYF.

The chain combines TRBV28 with TRBJ1-1, with a weak D call TRBD1 (5 bases). Trimming removed 5 bases from V and 1 base from J, with 14 bases in between. The CDR3 loop spans 15 amino acids. The germline V gene encodes CDR1 MDHEN and CDR2 SYDVKM. The DNA of the CDR3 is TGTGCCAGCAGTACAACTTACAGGACGAACACTGAAGCTTTCTTT. Its protein is CASSTTYRTNTEAFF.

This chain uses TRBV2 with TRBJ1-2; D possibly corresponds to TRBD1 (5 bases). Trimming stripped 6 bases from V and 8 bases from J, with 13 bases between. The CDR3 is 12 amino acids. Germline values: CDR1 SNHLY, CDR2 FYNNEI. CDR3 coding DNA: TGTGCCAGCAGCCAGGGCTTTGGGGGCTACACCTTC. Amino acid sequence: CASSQGFGGYTF.